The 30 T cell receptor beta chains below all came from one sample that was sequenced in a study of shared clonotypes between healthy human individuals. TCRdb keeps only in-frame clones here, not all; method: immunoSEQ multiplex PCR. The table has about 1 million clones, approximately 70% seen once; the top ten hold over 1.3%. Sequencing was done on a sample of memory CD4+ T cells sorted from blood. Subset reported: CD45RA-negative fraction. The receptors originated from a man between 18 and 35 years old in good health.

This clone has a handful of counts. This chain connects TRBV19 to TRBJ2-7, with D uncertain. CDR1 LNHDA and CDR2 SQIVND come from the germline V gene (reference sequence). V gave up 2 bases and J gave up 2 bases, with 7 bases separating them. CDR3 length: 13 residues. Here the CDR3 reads CASSISSPYEQYF. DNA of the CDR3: TGTGCCAGTAGTATATCCAGCCCCTACGAGCAGTACTTC.

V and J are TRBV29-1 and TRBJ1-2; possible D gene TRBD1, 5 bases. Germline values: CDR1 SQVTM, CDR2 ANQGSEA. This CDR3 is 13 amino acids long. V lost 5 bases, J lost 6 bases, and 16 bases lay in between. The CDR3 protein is CSVRGTGRDGYTF. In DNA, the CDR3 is TGCAGCGTTAGGGGAACCGGCAGGGATGGCTACACCTTC.

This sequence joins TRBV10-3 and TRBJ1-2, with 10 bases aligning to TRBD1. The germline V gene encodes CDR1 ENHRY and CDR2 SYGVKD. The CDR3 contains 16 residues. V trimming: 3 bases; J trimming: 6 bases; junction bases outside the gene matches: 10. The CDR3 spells CAISDATRDRGNGYTF. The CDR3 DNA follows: TGTGCCATCAGTGATGCAACCCGGGACAGGGGAAATGGCTACACCTTC.

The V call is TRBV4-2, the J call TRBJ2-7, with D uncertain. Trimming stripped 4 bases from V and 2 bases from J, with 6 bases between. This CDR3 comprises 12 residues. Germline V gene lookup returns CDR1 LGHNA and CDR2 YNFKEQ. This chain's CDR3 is CASSLTTYEQYF. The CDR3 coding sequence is TGTGCCAGCAGCCTCACGACCTACGAGCAGTACTTC.

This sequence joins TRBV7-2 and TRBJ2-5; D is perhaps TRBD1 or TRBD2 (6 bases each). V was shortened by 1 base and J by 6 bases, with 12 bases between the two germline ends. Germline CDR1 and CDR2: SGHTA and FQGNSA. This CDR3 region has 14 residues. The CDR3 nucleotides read TGTGCCAGCAGCTTAGAGGGGGGCGCCCAGACCCAGTACTTC. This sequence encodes CASSLEGGAQTQYF.

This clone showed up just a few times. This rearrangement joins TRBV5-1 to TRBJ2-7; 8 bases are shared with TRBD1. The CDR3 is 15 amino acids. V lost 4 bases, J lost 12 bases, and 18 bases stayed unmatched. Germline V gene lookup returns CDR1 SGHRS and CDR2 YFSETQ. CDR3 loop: CASSQNTGGLSSAYF. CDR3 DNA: TGCGCCAGCAGCCAAAACACAGGGGGGTTATCCTCGGCGTACTTC.

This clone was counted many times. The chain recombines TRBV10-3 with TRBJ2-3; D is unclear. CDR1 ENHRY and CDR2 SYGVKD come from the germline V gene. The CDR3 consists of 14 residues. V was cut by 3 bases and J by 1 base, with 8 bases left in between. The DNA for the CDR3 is TGTGCCATCAGTGAACAGTCTGGCACAGATACGCAGTATTTT. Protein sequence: CAISEQSGTDTQYF.

The CDR3 loop is CASSLESQEYGYTF. DNA for the CDR3: TGCGCCAGCAGCTTGGAGTCACAGGAATATGGCTACACCTTC. The chain uses TRBV5-1 and TRBJ1-2, with a tentative D call TRBD1 (5 bases). V was cut by 0 bases and J by 5 bases, with 11 bases left in between. Germline V lookup: CDR1 SGHRS, CDR2 YFSETQ. The CDR3 covers 14 residues.

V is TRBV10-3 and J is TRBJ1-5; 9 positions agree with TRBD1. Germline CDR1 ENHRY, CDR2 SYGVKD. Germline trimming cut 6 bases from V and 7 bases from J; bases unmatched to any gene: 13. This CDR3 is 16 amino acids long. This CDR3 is CAIRSGTGRLEQPQHF. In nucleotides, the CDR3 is TGTGCCATCAGATCCGGGACAGGGCGGCTAGAGCAGCCCCAGCATTTT.

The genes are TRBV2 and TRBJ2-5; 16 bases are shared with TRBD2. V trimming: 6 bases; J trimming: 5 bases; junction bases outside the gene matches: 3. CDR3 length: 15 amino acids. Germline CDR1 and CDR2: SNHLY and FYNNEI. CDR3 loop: CASRGLAGGPETQYF. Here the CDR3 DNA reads TGTGCCAGCAGGGGACTAGCGGGGGGGCCCGAGACCCAGTACTTC. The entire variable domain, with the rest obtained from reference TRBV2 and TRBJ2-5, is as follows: EPEVTQTPSHQVTQMGQEVILRCVPISNHLYFYWYRQILGQKVEFLVSFYNNEISEKSEIFDDQFSVERPDGSNFTLKIRSTKLEDSAMYFCASRGLAGGPETQYFGPGTRLLVL.

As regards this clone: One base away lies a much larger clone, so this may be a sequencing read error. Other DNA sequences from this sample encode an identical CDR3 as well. The CDR3 here is CASSSGTGAYEQYF. The CDR3, as DNA: TGTGCCAGCAGCTCCGGGACAGGGGCCTACGAGCAGTACTTC. This chain joins TRBV5-6 and TRBJ2-7; TRBD1 agrees at 10 bases. The length of the CDR3 is 14 residues. With 3 bases clipped from V and 2 bases from J, the junction kept 2 bases outside the gene matches. Germline loops: CDR1 SGHDT, CDR2 YYEEEE.

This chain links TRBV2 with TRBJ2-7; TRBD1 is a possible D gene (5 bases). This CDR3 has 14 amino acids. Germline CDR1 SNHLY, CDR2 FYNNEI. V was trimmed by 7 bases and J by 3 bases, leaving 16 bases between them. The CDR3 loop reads CASIPQAQGYEQYF. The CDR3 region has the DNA TGTGCCAGCATTCCCCAGGCTCAGGGCTACGAGCAGTACTTC.

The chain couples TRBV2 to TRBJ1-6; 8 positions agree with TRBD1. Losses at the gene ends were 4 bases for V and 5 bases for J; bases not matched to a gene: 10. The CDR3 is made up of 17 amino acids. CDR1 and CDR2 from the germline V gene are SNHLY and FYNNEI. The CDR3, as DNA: TGTGCCAGCAGTGTTCGGAGTGACAGGGGTAATAATTCACCCCTCCACTTT. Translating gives CASSVRSDRGNNSPLHF.

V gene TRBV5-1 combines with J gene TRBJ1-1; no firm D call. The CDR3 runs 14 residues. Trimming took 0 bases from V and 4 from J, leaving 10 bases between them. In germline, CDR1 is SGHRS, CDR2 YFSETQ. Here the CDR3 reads CASSLEQSRTEAFF. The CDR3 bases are TGCGCCAGCAGCTTGGAACAATCACGCACTGAAGCTTTCTTT.

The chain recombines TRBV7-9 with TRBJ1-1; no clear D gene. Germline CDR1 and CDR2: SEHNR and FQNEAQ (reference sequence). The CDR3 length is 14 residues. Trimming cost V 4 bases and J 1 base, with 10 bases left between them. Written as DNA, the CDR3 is TGTGCCAGCAGCTCCACGAGAGCGAACACTGAAGCTTTCTTT. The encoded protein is CASSSTRANTEAFF.

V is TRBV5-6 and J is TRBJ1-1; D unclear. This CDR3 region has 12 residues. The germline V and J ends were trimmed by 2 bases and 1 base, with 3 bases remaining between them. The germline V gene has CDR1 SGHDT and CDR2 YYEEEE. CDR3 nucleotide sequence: TGTGCCAGCAGCTTTTGGAACACTGAAGCTTTCTTT. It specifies CASSFWNTEAFF.

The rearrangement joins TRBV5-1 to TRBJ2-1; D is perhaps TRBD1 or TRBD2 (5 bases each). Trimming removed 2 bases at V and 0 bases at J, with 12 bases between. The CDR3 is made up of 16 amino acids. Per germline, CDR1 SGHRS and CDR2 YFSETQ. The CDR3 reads CASSFGTWSSYNEQFF. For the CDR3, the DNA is TGCGCCAGCAGCTTCGGGACCTGGAGCTCCTACAATGAGCAGTTCTTC.

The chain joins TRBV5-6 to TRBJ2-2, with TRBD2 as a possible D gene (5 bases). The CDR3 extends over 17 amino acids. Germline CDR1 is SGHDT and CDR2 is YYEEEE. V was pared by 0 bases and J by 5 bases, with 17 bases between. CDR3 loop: CASSLGGRRGWTGELFF. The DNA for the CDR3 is TGTGCCAGCAGCTTGGGAGGGCGACGGGGTTGGACCGGGGAGCTGTTTTTT.

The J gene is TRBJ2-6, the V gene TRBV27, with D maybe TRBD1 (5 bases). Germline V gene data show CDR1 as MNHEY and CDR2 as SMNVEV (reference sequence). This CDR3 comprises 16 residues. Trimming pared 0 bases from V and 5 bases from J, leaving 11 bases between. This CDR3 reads CASSLSSGLRANVLTF. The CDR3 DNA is TGTGCCAGCAGTTTATCCTCAGGGTTGCGGGCCAACGTCCTGACTTTC.

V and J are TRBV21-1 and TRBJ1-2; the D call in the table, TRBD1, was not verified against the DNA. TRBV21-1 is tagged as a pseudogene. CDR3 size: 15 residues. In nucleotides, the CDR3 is TGTGCCAGCAGCAAAGCCCGGACAGGGAGCTATGGCTACACCTTC. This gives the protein CASSKARTGSYGYTF.

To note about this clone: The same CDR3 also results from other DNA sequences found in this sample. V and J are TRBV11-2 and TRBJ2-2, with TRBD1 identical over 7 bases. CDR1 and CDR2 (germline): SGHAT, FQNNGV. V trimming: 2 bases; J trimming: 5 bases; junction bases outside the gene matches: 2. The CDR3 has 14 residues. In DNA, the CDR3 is TGTGCCAGCAGCTTAAGCAGGGGGACCGGGGAGCTGTTTTTT. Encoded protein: CASSLSRGTGELFF.

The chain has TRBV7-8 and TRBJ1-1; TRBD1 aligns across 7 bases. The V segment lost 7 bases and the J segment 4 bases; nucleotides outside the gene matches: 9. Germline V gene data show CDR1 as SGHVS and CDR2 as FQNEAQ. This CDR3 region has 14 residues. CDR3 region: CASTQGVFGTEAFF. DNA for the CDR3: TGTGCCAGCACCCAGGGGGTTTTTGGCACTGAAGCTTTCTTT.

CDR3 DNA: TGTGCCAGCAACAAAGAAGACAGGGCGCTATATGGCTACACCTTC. This sequence encodes CASNKEDRALYGYTF. The chain couples TRBV2 to TRBJ1-2; 7 bases fit TRBD1. This CDR3 has 15 residues. Germline V lookup: CDR1 SNHLY, CDR2 FYNNEI. J lost 5 bases, V lost 7 bases, and 13 bases had no gene match.

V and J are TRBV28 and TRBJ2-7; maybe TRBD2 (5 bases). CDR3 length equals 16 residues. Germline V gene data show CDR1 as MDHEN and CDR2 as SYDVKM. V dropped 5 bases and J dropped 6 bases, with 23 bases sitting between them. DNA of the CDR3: TGTGCCAGCAGTACTCCGGCGGGCGGTAAATACTTCGAGCAGTACTTC. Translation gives CASSTPAGGKYFEQYF. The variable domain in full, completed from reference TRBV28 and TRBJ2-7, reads DVKVTQSSRYLVKRTGEKVFLECVQDMDHENMFWYRQDPGLGLRLIYFSYDVKMKEKGDIPEGYSVSREKKERFSLILESASTNQTSMYLCASSTPAGGKYFEQYFGPGTRLTVT.

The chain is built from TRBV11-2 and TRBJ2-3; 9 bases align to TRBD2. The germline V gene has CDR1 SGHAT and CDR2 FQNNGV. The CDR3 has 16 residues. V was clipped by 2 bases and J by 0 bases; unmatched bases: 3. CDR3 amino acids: CASSLIAGGSTDTQYF. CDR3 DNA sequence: TGTGCCAGCAGCTTAATTGCGGGAGGGAGCACAGATACGCAGTATTTT.

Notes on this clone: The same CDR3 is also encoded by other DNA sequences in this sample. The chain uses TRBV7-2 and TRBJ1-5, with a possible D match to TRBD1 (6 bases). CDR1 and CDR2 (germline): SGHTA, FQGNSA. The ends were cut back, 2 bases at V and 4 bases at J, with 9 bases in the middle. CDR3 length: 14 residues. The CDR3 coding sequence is TGTGCCAGCAGCTTAAAGGGGGGAAATCAGCCCCAGCATTTT. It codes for CASSLKGGNQPQHF. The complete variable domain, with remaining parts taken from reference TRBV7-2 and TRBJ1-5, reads GAGVSQSPSNKVTEKGKDVELRCDPISGHTALYWYRQSLGQGLEFLIYFQGNSAPDKSGLPSDRFSAERTGGSVSTLTIQRTQQEDSAVYLCASSLKGGNQPQHFGDGTRLSIL.

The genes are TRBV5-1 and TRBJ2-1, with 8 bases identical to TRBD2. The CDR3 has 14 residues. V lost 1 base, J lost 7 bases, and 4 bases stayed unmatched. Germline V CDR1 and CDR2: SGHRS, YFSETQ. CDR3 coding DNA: TGCGCCAGCAGCTTGACGGGAGGGTTGAATGAGCAGTTCTTC. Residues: CASSLTGGLNEQFF.

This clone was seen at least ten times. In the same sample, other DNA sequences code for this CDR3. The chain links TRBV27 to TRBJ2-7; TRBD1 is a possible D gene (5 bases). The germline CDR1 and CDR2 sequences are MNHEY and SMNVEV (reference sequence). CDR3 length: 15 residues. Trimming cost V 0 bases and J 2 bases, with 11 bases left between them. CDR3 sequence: CASSLSSRVPYEQYF. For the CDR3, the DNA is TGTGCCAGCAGTTTATCTTCCAGGGTCCCCTACGAGCAGTACTTC.

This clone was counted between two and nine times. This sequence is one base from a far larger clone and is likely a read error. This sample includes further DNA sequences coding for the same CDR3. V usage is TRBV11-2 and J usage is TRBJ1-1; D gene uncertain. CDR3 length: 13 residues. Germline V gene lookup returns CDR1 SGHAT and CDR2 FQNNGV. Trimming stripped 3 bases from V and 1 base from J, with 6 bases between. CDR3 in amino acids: CASSLTENTEAFF. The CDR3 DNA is TGTGCCAGCAGCTTGACTGAGAACACTGAAGCTTTCTTT.

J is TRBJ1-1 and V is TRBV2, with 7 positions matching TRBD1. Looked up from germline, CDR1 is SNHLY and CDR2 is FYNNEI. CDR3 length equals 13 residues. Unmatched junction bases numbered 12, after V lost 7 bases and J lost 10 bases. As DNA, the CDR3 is TGTGCCAGCATAGGGGACAGTGTATTGGGAGCTTTCTTT. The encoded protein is CASIGDSVLGAFF.